These 15 T cell receptor beta chains share one sample of origin, sequenced in a study of cytomegalovirus exposure and HLA in healthy donors. The PCR had 60 Vbeta and 13 Jbeta primers. Some clones are missing from TCRdb's copy, which holds only in-frame ones; the method was immunoSEQ multiplex PCR. Found here are under 200,000 clones, around four fifths of them singletons; the top ten hold under 1.5%. The source material was PBMCs. The receptors stem from a man aged 25 to 45 in good health and CMV-seronegative.

This clone was seen a single time. The chain has TRBV11-1 and TRBJ2-3; 10 nucleotides align to TRBD2. CDR3 size: 18 residues. Germline V gene data show CDR1 as SGHAT and CDR2 as FQDESV (reference sequence). V shed 6 bases and J 2 bases; nucleotides not matched to a gene: 14. CDR3 DNA sequence: TGTGCCAGCAGTCAGGGGTTAGCGGGGGGCCCCTACACAGATACGCAGTATTTT. The encoded protein is CASSQGLAGGPYTDTQYF.

The chain combines TRBV18 with TRBJ1-5; no definite D call. Germline CDR1 reads KGHSH; CDR2 reads LQKENI. The CDR3 is 16 amino acids. V was cut by 2 bases and J by 4 bases, with 15 bases left in between. CDR3 region: CASSPELSGGNQPQHF. The CDR3 DNA reads TGTGCCAGCTCACCAGAGTTGTCAGGTGGGAATCAGCCCCAGCATTTT.

This clone was seen only a few times. This sequence joins TRBV7-6 and TRBJ2-7; 7 bases map to TRBD1. Per the germline V gene, CDR1 is SGHVS and CDR2 is FNYEAQ. The trim removed 2 bases at V and 0 bases at J, leaving 1 base unmatched. The CDR3 length is 14 residues. CDR3 coding DNA: TGTGCCAGCAGCTTATGGGACAGCTCCTACGAGCAGTACTTC. The encoded protein is CASSLWDSSYEQYF.

The table lists this clone with a count of one. The CDR3 nucleotides are TGTGCCATCAGTGATGGGCAGCTCTCCTACGAGCAGTACTTC. Residues: CAISDGQLSYEQYF. V usage is TRBV10-3 and J usage is TRBJ2-7; D is undetermined. The CDR3 loop spans 14 amino acids. CDR1 ENHRY and CDR2 SYGVKD come from the germline V gene. Trimming cost V 3 bases and J 0 bases, with 9 bases left between them.

This chain joins TRBV7-9 and TRBJ2-7, with 8 bases matching TRBD1. Germline V gene data show CDR1 as SEHNR and CDR2 as FQNEAQ (reference sequence). Losses at the gene ends were 10 bases for V and 1 base for J; bases not matched to a gene: 12. The CDR3 is 15 residues long. Written as DNA, the CDR3 is TGTGCCACCGAGAAGGGGGGACAGGAGTCCTACGAGCAGTACTTC. It is translated as CATEKGGQESYEQYF.

This clone was counted only a few times. The rearrangement links TRBV7-3 to TRBJ2-5; 8 nucleotides agree with TRBD1. Trimming cost V 5 bases and J 4 bases; bases outside gene matches: 12. The CDR3 sequence is 16 residues long. Germline V gene sequence: CDR1 SGHTA, CDR2 FQGTGA. The chain's CDR3 is CASSAGGASDRETQYF. The CDR3 DNA sequence: TGTGCCAGCAGCGCAGGGGGCGCATCCGATAGAGAGACCCAGTACTTC.

This clone has a single count. This chain uses TRBV7-2 with TRBJ1-3; maybe TRBD1 (5 bases). The germline V gene encodes CDR1 SGHTA and CDR2 FQGNSA. The CDR3 runs 16 residues. The V end was cut by 2 bases, the J end by 3 bases, with 14 bases between. CDR3 bases: TGTGCCAGCAGCTTACCCCCGGGGGGTGTTGGAAACACCATATATTTT. It translates to CASSLPPGGVGNTIYF.

This chain uses TRBV14 with TRBJ1-2; D is undetermined. CDR1 SGHDN and CDR2 FVKESK come from the germline V gene. The V end was cut by 0 bases, the J end by 8 bases, with 10 bases between. There are 13 residues in the CDR3. The DNA of the CDR3 is TGTGCCAGCAGCCAAGATTCCGGGAACGGCTACACCTTC. As protein: CASSQDSGNGYTF.

This clone was counted only a few times. The chain recombines TRBV5-8 with TRBJ1-1, with 8 nucleotides matching TRBD1. Germline V CDR1 and CDR2: SGHTS, YDEGEE. Trimming at V came to 3 bases and at J to 5 bases, leaving 6 bases not matched to a gene. The length of the CDR3 is 14 residues. The CDR3 loop reads CASSSGQGFTEAFF. The CDR3 nucleotides read TGTGCCAGCAGCTCAGGACAGGGTTTTACTGAAGCTTTCTTT.

V usage is TRBV14 and J usage is TRBJ2-1; 7 positions match TRBD2. Trimming cost V 2 bases and J 6 bases; bases outside gene matches: 4. The CDR3 has 14 amino acids. The V gene's germline CDR1 is SGHDN and CDR2 FVKESK. The CDR3 sequence: CASSQWREPNEQFF. CDR3 DNA: TGTGCCAGCAGCCAATGGCGGGAGCCCAATGAGCAGTTCTTC.

This clone was detected only a few times. The rearrangement uses TRBV25-1 and TRBJ2-3, with 9 bases that match TRBD2. In germline, CDR1 is MGHDK, CDR2 SYGVNS. The V gene end was trimmed by 1 base and the J gene end by 3 bases; junction bases not matched to a gene: 5. The CDR3 is 16 amino acids. In nucleotides, the CDR3 is TGTGCCAGCAGTGAATCAAGCCTAGCGGGAACAGATACGCAGTATTTT. Its translation is CASSESSLAGTDTQYF.

The V and J genes are TRBV20-1 and TRBJ1-1; 10 bases agree with TRBD1. The CDR3 loop spans 11 amino acids. The V gene end was trimmed by 5 bases and the J gene end by 7 bases; junction bases not matched to a gene: 1. Germline V gene lookup returns CDR1 DFQATT and CDR2 SNEGSKA (reference sequence). CDR3 protein: CSARDRGEAFF. The CDR3 bases are TGCAGTGCTCGGGACAGGGGTGAAGCTTTCTTT.

This clone has more than one count but fewer than ten. The chain recombines TRBV19 with TRBJ2-3; TRBD1 is a possible D gene (7 bases). Germline CDR1 reads LNHDA; CDR2 reads SQIVND (reference sequence). V lost 3 bases to trimming and J lost 5 bases, with 12 bases between them. The CDR3 extends over 14 amino acids. The CDR3 DNA reads as TGTGCCAGTAGTATCAGGGGGGCTGAAGATACGCAGTATTTT. As protein: CASSIRGAEDTQYF.

CDR3 in amino acids: CAAHAGESDTQYF. The CDR3 DNA follows: TGTGCCGCCCACGCGGGGGAATCAGATACGCAGTATTTT. The chain links TRBV6-5 to TRBJ2-3, with 7 bases matching TRBD2. Germline CDR1 reads MNHEY; CDR2 reads SVGAGI. The length of the CDR3 is 13 residues. V was pared by 11 bases and J by 4 bases, with 9 bases of the junction left unmatched.

The V call is TRBV25-1, the J call TRBJ2-5, with 7 bases identical to TRBD1. CDR1 MGHDK and CDR2 SYGVNS come from the germline V gene. The CDR3 consists of 14 residues. The V gene end was trimmed by 3 bases and the J gene end by 1 base; junction bases not matched to a gene: 2. The CDR3 reads CASSDPGGQETQYF. The CDR3 DNA is TGTGCCAGCAGTGATCCAGGGGGCCAAGAGACCCAGTACTTC.